This T cell receptor beta chain stems from a study of neurological immune-mediated disorders. Across the study: Relapsing-remitting patients made up most of the roughly 34 multiple sclerosis patients, and secondary progressive patients made up 3.

One entry per CDR3 protein results from TCRdb running MiXCR on the 5' RACE reads. The sample lists tens of thousands of distinct CDR3 sequences, around 2.5% occurring once. Losses at the gene ends were 0 bases for V and 2 bases for J; bases not matched to a gene: 5. The CDR3 extends over 18 amino acids. Germline V CDR1 and CDR2: SGHRS, YFSETQ. This clonotype was seen many times. The sequence was collected from a man aged 45-65 years with multiple sclerosis. This sequence joins TRBV5-1 and TRBJ2-5; 15 bases line up with TRBD2. Specimen: PBMCs. CDR3 sequence (DNA): TGCGCCAGCAGCTTGGGGGGACTAGCGGGGGGACTACAAGAGACCCAGTACTTC. This translates into CASSLGGLAGGLQETQYF. The full variable domain, its missing parts supplied by reference TRBV5-1 and TRBJ2-5, is KAGVTQTPRYLIKTRGQQVTLSCSPISGHRSVSWYQQTPGQGLQFLFEYFSETQRNKGNFPGRFSGRQFSNSRSEMNVSTLELGDSALYLCASSLGGLAGGLQETQYFGPGTRLLVL.